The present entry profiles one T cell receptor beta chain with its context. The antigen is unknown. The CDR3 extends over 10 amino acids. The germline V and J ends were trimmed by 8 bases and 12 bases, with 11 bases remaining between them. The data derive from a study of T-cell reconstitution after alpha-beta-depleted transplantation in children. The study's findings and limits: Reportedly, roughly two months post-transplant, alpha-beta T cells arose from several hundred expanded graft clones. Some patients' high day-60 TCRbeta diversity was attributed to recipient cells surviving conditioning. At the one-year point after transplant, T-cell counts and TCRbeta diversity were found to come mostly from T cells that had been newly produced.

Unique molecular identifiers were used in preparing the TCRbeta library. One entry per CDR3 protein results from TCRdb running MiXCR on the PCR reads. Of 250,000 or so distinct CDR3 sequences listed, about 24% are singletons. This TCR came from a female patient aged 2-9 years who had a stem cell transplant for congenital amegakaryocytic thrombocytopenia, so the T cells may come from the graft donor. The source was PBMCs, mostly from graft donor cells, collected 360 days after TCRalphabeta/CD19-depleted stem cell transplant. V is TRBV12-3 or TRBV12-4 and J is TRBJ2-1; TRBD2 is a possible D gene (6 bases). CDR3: CASRGYGQFF. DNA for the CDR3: TGTGCCAGCCGGGGGTACGGGCAGTTCTTC.